This is a list of T cell receptor beta chains from one sample in a study of T-cell reconstitution after alpha-beta-depleted transplantation in children. Each CDR3 protein is one row after TCRdb ran MiXCR on the PCR reads. The table has around 270,000 distinct CDR3 sequences, 7.5% to 9% seen once; the top ten hold approximately 8.6%. Sequenced here: peripheral blood, sampled 360 days after TCRalphabeta/CD19-depleted stem cell transplant. The receptors stem from a female patient aged 2-9 years who had a stem cell transplant for Fanconi anemia, so the T cells may come from the graft donor. CDR3s include the opening cysteine and the closing phenylalanine or tryptophan. A D gene is named only where the DNA matches it firmly. The size field is filled for only some rows; it gives once, few, many or a size class.

j_call d_call v_call clone_size cdr3_aa cdr3_nt
TRBJ2-5 TRBD1 TRBV6-1 few CASSEVGTGDGETQYF TGTGCCAGCAGTGAAGTAGGGACAGGGGATGGAGAGACCCAGTACTTC
TRBJ2-1 - TRBV25-1 many CASSVWGAGPNNEQFF TGTGCCAGCAGTGTATGGGGGGCGGGGCCGAACAATGAGCAGTTCTTC
TRBJ1-1 - TRBV5-1 many CASSFRENTEAFF TGCGCCAGCAGCTTTAGGGAGAACACTGAAGCTTTCTTT
TRBJ1-5 TRBD1 TRBV20-1 - CSARSGTAPNQPQHF TGCAGTGCTAGATCCGGGACAGCACCCAATCAGCCCCAGCATTTT
TRBJ1-1 - TRBV15 many CATSREGGVNTEAFF TGTGCCACCAGCAGGGAGGGCGGGGTGAACACTGAAGCTTTCTTT
TRBJ1-1 - TRBV3-1 - CALSPPGAIAGMNTEAFF TGTGCCCTCAGTCCACCGGGCGCGATTGCGGGGATGAACACTGAAGCTTTCTTT
TRBJ1-1 - TRBV20-1 many CSARDRGETEAFF TGCAGTGCTAGAGATCGTGGGGAAACTGAAGCTTTCTTT
TRBJ1-2 - TRBV5-6 few CASSLGKNGYTF TGTGCCAGCAGCTTAGGGAAAAATGGCTACACCTTC
TRBJ2-4 - TRBV27 many CASSFGGDQNIQYF TGTGCCAGCAGTTTTGGTGGGGATCAAAACATTCAGTACTTC
TRBJ1-5 - TRBV12-3/TRBV12-4 few CASSFKVEGSSNQPQHF TGTGCCAGCAGTTTTAAGGTCGAGGGATCTAGCAATCAGCCCCAGCATTTT
TRBJ1-5 - TRBV20-1 many CSAVNRRGRQPQHF TGCAGTGCTGTAAACAGGAGGGGAAGACAGCCCCAGCATTTT
TRBJ2-7 TRBD1 TRBV12-3/TRBV12-4 many CASSTPTGASYEQYF TGTGCCAGCAGTACCCCGACAGGGGCGAGCTACGAGCAGTACTTC
TRBJ2-7 - TRBV27 few CASSFRQSSYEQYF TGTGCCAGCAGTTTTCGCCAGAGCTCCTACGAGCAGTACTTC
TRBJ2-5 TRBD2 TRBV28 few CASRTPGTSGIETQYF TGTGCCAGCAGGACCCCCGGGACTAGCGGGATAGAGACCCAGTACTTC
TRBJ2-1 - TRBV4-2 many CASSRGEYNEQFF TGTGCCAGCAGCCGCGGAGAATACAATGAGCAGTTCTTC
TRBJ2-7 TRBD1 TRBV18 few CASTTGTAYPYEQYF TGTGCCAGCACCACAGGGACAGCTTATCCCTACGAGCAGTACTTC
TRBJ2-5 TRBD1 TRBV24-1 many CATSDLGGQGAGSQYF TGTGCCACCAGTGATTTGGGTGGACAGGGGGCGGGGTCCCAGTACTTC
TRBJ2-1 - TRBV5-1 few CASSLVALGSFLGNEQFF TGCGCCAGCAGCTTGGTAGCGCTTGGGAGTTTTTTGGGCAATGAGCAGTTCTTC
TRBJ2-5 - TRBV28 many CASRGRETQYF TGTGCCAGCCGCGGTCGGGAGACCCAGTACTTC
TRBJ2-5 - TRBV20-1 few CSARVGGGKETQYF TGCAGTGCTCGAGTGGGGGGAGGTAAAGAGACCCAGTACTTC
TRBJ2-5 TRBD2 TRBV4-2 - CASSPGTSGRAAPQETQYF TGTGCCAGCAGCCCTGGGACTAGCGGGAGGGCCGCGCCACAAGAGACCCAGTACTTC
TRBJ1-2 - TRBV7-9 - CASSLAGVDGYTF TGTGCCAGCAGCTTAGCAGGGGTGGATGGCTACACCTTC
TRBJ2-1 - TRBV25-1 many CASSESINEQFF TGTGCCAGCAGTGAATCTATCAATGAGCAGTTCTTC
TRBJ2-2 - TRBV5-1 many CASSLDVRGYTGELFF TGCGCCAGCAGCTTGGACGTCAGGGGATACACCGGGGAGCTGTTTTTT
TRBJ2-7 - TRBV5-1 many CASSSRETEAYEQYF TGCGCCAGCAGCTCACGGGAGACTGAGGCCTACGAGCAGTACTTC
TRBJ1-4 TRBD1 TRBV12-3/TRBV12-4 many CASRTGQLNEKLFF TGTGCCAGCAGAACGGGACAGCTTAATGAAAAACTGTTTTTT
TRBJ2-2 - TRBV5-1 many CASSNLTDANTGELFF TGCGCCAGCAGCAACCTAACAGACGCGAACACCGGGGAGCTGTTTTTT
TRBJ2-5 - TRBV19 - CASSIRAAHVGETQYF TGTGCCAGTAGTATTAGGGCGGCCCACGTGGGAGAGACCCAGTACTTC
TRBJ2-7 TRBD1 TRBV20-1 many CSATGTYEQYF TGCAGTGCGACAGGGACCTACGAGCAGTACTTC
TRBJ2-5 - TRBV11-3 many CASSAAGVETQYF TGTGCCAGCAGCGCAGCTGGTGTTGAGACCCAGTACTTC
TRBJ2-3 - TRBV5-8 - CASSPVRVSGTDTQYF TGTGCCAGCAGCCCGGTGAGGGTGTCGGGGACAGATACGCAGTATTTT
TRBJ2-1 TRBD2 TRBV11-1 many CASSLARTSGREGNEQFF TGTGCCAGCAGCTTAGCACGGACTAGCGGGAGGGAGGGCAATGAGCAGTTCTTC
TRBJ1-2 - TRBV12-3/TRBV12-4 many CASSPRKDNYGYTF TGTGCCAGCAGTCCCCGAAAGGATAACTATGGCTACACCTTC
TRBJ1-1 - TRBV15 - CATSRDGHQNTEAFF TGTGCCACCAGCAGAGATGGACACCAGAACACTGAAGCTTTCTTT
TRBJ2-7 TRBD1 TRBV7-8 - CASIETGAPYEQYF TGTGCCAGCATCGAGACAGGGGCTCCCTACGAGCAGTACTTC
TRBJ1-1 - TRBV19 few CASSTGGVSEAFF TGTGCCAGTAGTACCGGGGGAGTCTCTGAAGCTTTCTTT
TRBJ1-2 TRBD1 TRBV29-1 many CSATGSNYGYTF TGCAGCGCGACAGGGAGTAACTATGGCTACACCTTC
TRBJ2-7 - TRBV7-8 many CASSLGGWYEQYF TGTGCCAGCAGCTTGGGTGGCTGGTACGAGCAGTACTTC
TRBJ2-7 - TRBV5-1 many CASSSIQGGGEQYF TGCGCCAGCAGCTCTATACAGGGTGGGGGCGAGCAGTACTTC
TRBJ2-5 TRBD1 TRBV4-1 many CASRQGAQETQYF TGCGCCAGCAGACAGGGGGCTCAAGAGACCCAGTACTTC
TRBJ1-2 - TRBV29-1 many CSVDGYTF TGCAGCGTTGATGGCTACACCTTC
TRBJ2-2 - TRBV12-3/TRBV12-4 many CASSFQIPTGELFF TGTGCCAGCAGTTTCCAGATCCCCACCGGGGAGCTGTTTTTT
TRBJ1-6 - TRBV5-1 few CASSLGAGDNSPLHF TGCGCCAGCAGCTTGGGGGCAGGGGATAATTCACCCCTCCACTTT
TRBJ2-1 - TRBV20-1 - CSAVLSSTFGQQFF TGCAGTGCTGTCCTCAGTTCGACTTTTGGGCAGCAGTTCTTC
TRBJ1-6 - TRBV10-3 - CAISGGVSRDSPLHF TGTGCCATCAGTGGTGGGGTGTCTAGGGATTCACCCCTCCACTTT